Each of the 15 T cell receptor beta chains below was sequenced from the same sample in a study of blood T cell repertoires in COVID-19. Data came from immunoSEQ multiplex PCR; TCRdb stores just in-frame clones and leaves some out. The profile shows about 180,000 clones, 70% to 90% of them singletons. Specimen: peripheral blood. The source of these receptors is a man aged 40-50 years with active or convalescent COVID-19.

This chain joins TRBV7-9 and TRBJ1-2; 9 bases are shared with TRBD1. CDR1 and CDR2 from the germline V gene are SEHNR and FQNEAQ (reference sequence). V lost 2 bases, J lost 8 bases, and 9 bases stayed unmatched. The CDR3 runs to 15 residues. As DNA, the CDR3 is TGTGCCAGCAGCTTAAATCCCGGGACAGGGAACGGCTACACCTTC. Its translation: CASSLNPGTGNGYTF.

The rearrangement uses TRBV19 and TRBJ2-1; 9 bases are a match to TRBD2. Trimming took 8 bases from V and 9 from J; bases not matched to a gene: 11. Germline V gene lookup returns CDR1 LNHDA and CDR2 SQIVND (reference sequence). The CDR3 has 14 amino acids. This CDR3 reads CASESGGRVGEQFF. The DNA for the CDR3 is TGTGCCAGTGAAAGCGGGGGGCGGGTTGGTGAGCAGTTCTTC.

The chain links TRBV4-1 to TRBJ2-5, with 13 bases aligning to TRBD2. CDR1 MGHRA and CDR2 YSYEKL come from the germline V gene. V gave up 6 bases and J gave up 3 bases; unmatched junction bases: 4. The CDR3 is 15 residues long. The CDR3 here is CASRRLAGGKETQYF. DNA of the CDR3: TGCGCCAGCAGGCGACTAGCGGGGGGTAAAGAGACCCAGTACTTC.

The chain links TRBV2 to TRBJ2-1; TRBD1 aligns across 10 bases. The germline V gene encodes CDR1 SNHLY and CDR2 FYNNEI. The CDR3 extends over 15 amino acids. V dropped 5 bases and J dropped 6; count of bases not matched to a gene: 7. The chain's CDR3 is CASSTGQGKINEQFF. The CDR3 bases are TGTGCCAGCAGTACGGGACAGGGGAAGATCAATGAGCAGTTCTTC.

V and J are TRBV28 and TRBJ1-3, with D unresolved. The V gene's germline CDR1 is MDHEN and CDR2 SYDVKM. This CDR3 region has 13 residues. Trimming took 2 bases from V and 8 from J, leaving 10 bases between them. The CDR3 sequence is CASSLQREHTIYF. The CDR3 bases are TGTGCCAGCAGTTTACAGAGGGAACACACCATATATTTT.

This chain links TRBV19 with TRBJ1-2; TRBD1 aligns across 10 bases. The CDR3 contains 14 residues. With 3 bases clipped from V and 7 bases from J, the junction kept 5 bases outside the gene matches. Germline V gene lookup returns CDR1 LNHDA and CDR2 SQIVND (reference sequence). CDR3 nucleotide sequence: TGTGCCAGTAGTATCCGGGACAGGGGTGGTGGCTACACCTTC. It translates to CASSIRDRGGGYTF. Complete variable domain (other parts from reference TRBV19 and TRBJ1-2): DGGITQSPKYLFRKEGQNVTLSCEQNLNHDAMYWYRQDPGQGLRLIYYSQIVNDFQKGDIAEGYSVSREKKESFPLTVTSAQKNPTAFYLCASSIRDRGGGYTFGSGTRLTVV.

CDR3 loop: CASSLAGGPETQYF. The CDR3 nucleotides are TGTGCCAGCAGTCTAGCGGGGGGGCCGGAGACCCAGTACTTC. V usage is TRBV6-2 or TRBV6-3 and J usage is TRBJ2-5, with 12 bases matching TRBD2. V lost 5 bases and J lost 5; bases outside the gene matches: 3. The CDR3 covers 14 residues. Germline assignment: CDR1 MNHEY and CDR2 SVGEGT.

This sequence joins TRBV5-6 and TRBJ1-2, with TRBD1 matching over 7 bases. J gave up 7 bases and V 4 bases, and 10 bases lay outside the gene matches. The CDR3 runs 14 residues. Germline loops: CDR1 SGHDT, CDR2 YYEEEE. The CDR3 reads CASSRLTGEAGYTF. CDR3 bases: TGTGCCAGCAGCCGACTCACAGGGGAGGCTGGCTACACCTTC.

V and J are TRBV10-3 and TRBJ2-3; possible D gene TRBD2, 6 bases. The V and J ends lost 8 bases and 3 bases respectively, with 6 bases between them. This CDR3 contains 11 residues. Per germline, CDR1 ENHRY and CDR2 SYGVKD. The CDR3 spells CAIGGTDTQYF. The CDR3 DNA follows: TGTGCCATCGGGGGGACAGATACGCAGTATTTT.

This chain's CDR3 is CATSRDSRYTGELFF. Written as DNA, the CDR3 is TGTGCCACCAGCAGAGATTCCAGATACACCGGGGAGCTGTTTTTT. The J gene is TRBJ2-2, the V gene TRBV15; no clear D. The CDR3 spans 15 residues. Trimming removed 0 bases from V and 3 bases from J, with 8 bases in between. Germline-derived CDR1 and CDR2 are LNHNV and YYDKDF (reference sequence).

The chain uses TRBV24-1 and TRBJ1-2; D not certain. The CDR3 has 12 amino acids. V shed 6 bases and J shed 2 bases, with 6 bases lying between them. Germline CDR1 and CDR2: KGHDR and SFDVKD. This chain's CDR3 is CATSRENYGYTF. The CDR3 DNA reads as TGTGCCACCAGTCGGGAGAACTATGGCTACACCTTC.

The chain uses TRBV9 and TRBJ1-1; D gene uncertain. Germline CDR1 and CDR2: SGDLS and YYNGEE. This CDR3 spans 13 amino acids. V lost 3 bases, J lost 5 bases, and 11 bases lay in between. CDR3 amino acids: CASSAPAETEAFF. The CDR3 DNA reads TGTGCCAGCAGCGCTCCGGCGGAAACTGAAGCTTTCTTT.

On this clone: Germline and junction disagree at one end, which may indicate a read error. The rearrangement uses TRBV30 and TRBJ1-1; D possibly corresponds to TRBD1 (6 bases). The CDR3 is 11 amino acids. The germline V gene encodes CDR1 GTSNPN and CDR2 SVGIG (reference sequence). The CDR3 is CAGRGRREAFF. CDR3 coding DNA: TGTGCCGGGAGGGGGAGAAGGGAAGCTTTCTTT. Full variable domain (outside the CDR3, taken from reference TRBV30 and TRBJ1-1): SQTIHQWPATLVQPVGSPLSLECTVEGTSNPNLYWYRQAAGRGLQLLFYSVGIGQISSEVPQNLSASRPQDRQFILSSKKLLLSDSGFYLCAGRGRREAFFGQGTRLTVV.

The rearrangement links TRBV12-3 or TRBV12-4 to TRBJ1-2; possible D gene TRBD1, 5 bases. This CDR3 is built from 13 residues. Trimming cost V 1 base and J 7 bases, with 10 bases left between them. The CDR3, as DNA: TGTGCCAGCAGTTTAGGACAGTTGGCTGGCTACACCTTC. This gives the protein CASSLGQLAGYTF.

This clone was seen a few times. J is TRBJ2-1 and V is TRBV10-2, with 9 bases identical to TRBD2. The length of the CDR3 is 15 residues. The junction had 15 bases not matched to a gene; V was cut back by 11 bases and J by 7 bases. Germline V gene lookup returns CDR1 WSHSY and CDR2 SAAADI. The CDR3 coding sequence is TGCGCCTCGACGCGGCGGGGGGGCCTGATAAATGAGCAGTTCTTC. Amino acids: CASTRRGGLINEQFF.